Sequencing of this T cell receptor beta chain was carried out in a study of read filtering for tumor transcriptome and immune sequencing. Study details: Per sample, TCR-region reads ranged about 4.05 to 10.27 million by IR-seq, roughly 75 to 1,400 by RNA-seq. General study points: This fraction held mixed bone marrow immune cells after CD138-negative sorting. RNA-seq captured clonotypes less deeply and reliably than IR-seq.

From approximately 430 ng of RNA, a library with molecular barcoded alpha/delta and beta/gamma adaptors was made. TCRdb analysed the reads with MiXCR anew, one entry per CDR3 protein. The table has around 140,000 distinct CDR3 sequences, approximately 13% seen once. About this clonotype itself: What it binds is unknown.

Sampling of bone marrow took place during active disease in every patient. The origin of this receptor is a donor at least 40 years old with multiple myeloma. Sequenced: a population of CD138-negative cells sorted from bone marrow.

The CDR3 nucleotides read TGTGCCAGCAGCTTAGCGTGGACTAGCGGGAGGGCCCGTCAAGAGACCCAGTACTTC. Protein product: CASSLAWTSGRARQETQYF. The V gene is TRBV7-6, the J gene TRBJ2-5; TRBD2 matches at 15 bases. Germline V CDR1 and CDR2: SGHVS, FNYEAQ. The CDR3 length is 19 residues. V lost 0 bases, J lost 2 bases, and 7 bases stayed unmatched.